This record looks at one T cell receptor beta chain sequence and its context. Its antigen is currently unknown. The sample originates from a study of cytomegalovirus exposure and HLA in healthy donors. About the research overall: The study's early data release held roughly 91 million unique TCRs from HLA-typed donors. Among 350 to 500 genotyped donors, roughly 81% fell in the Caucasian-associated ancestry cluster. Study-wide points: Despite most TCR sequences being rare, some public TCRs occurred in many donors.

Researchers ran the PCR with 60 Vbeta and 13 Jbeta primers. TCRdb keeps only in-frame clones here, not all; method: immunoSEQ multiplex PCR. The sample carries 150,000 to 200,000 clones, approximately 80% recorded once. The ends lost 3 bases at V and 2 bases at J; junction bases unmatched: 7. The CDR3 runs to 15 residues. Germline CDR1 SGDLS, CDR2 YYNGEE. This rearrangement joins TRBV9 to TRBJ1-1; 7 bases map to TRBD1. This sequence originates from a woman aged 40 to 50 in good health and CMV-seronegative. The sample comprised PBMCs. The CDR3 DNA follows: TGTGCCAGCAGCGCACATACAGGGGTCAACACTGAAGCTTTCTTT. It encodes CASSAHTGVNTEAFF.